This entry describes one TCR beta chain. Its antigen is unknown. Base-call qualities are not available, and no considerably larger clone is one nucleotide away. The data originate from a study of T cell repertoires in aging, cancer and after chemotherapy (dated 2019 in TCRdb). A note on the overall study: Six donor age groups were covered, ranging from 30 or younger up to 70 or older, and each group contained at least three individuals. Control TCR repertoires from healthy donors were recorded over several months to years, and clear clonal overlap was observed across re-sampling. The complete dataset included about 8.8 million TCR reads. To look at immunoaging and at how T cells reconstitute after chemotherapy, the study profiled TCR beta repertoires in peripheral blood from both healthy donors and cancer patients. Alongside 95 healthy donors serving as a reference group, the cohort included approximately 220 cancer patients, of whom roughly 90 had hematological cancers and around 120 had solid cancers.

Genomic DNA extracted from peripheral blood, rather than sorted cells or RNA, was used as the source for amplification of TCR beta rearrangements. Study-wide conclusions, independent of this receptor: Significantly lower blood TCR diversity and higher clonality were observed in untreated patients with hematological or solid cancers than in age-matched healthy donors. According to the authors, the repertoire data do not permit conclusions about immunological memory after chemotherapy. In healthy donors, the decline in TCR diversity with age was mainly explained by loss of richness, whereas in cancer patients loss of evenness was also found to contribute. Median generation probability increased over the chemotherapy interval in both cancer cohorts, suggesting repertoire reconstitution through rebound thymic output.

Germline trimming: 5 bases from V, 6 bases from J; junction bases outside gene matches: 8. Taken from cysteine to phenylalanine, the CDR3 has 15 residues. Solely the CDR3 DNA is kept, with 45 bases framed from the first base. The CDR1 and CDR2 encoded by the germline V gene are MDHEN and SYDVKM. Rearranged TRB sequences spanning V, D and J segments were amplified by multiplex touch-down PCR using a mixed TRB-A/B primer pool. Illumina adapters and sample indices were attached to the amplicons in two consecutive PCR reactions using Phusion HS II polymerase. The amplicons were purified from gel with the NucleoSpin Gel and PCR Clean-up kit and then assessed with Qubit and an Agilent 2100 Bioanalyzer. Sequencing of the libraries was done on an Illumina MiSeq with paired-end, single-indexed 600-cycle runs. On the authors' methods: TRB sequences were processed with MiXCR versions 2.12 and 3.0.5. Each unique CDR3 nucleotide sequence was counted as one clone, and only productive sequences with at least two reads were retained. The repertoire metrics were Shannon diversity, evenness, clonality (defined as one minus evenness), and alpha-parameterized diversity profiles covering alpha 0 to 5. The IGoR algorithm was used to calculate generation probabilities of clones in the paired pre- and post-chemotherapy samples. TCRdb trimmed the raw reads at Q25, called clones with MiXCR and kept productive beta chains. Rows matching on CDR3 protein sequence are summarized as one entry with the most common DNA and genes. The V and J calls and clone size are TCRdb's, not the authors'. This sample holds 1,400 or so distinct CDR3 sequences; 24% were observed only once. The ten biggest clones cover over 9.5% of the sample.

Sequencing input: blood. This receptor was identified in a human donor in good health. The chain is made from TRBV28 and TRBJ1-5; 9 central bases correspond to TRBD1. CDR3 reads: CASSPSGQGGQPQHF. The DNA reads as follows: TGTGCCAGCAGTCCCTCGGGACAGGGCGGTCAGCCCCAGCATTTT.